Listed below are T cell receptor beta chains from one sample, sequenced in a study of PD-L1 blockade in urothelial cancer. The protocol was immunoSEQ multiplex PCR, while the TCRdb copy is restricted to in-frame clones and leaves out a portion. The sample includes some 27,000 clones, around 85% seen only once; the top ten take approximately 2%. The sample was PBMCs, taken around atezolizumab (anti-PD-L1) treatment. The receptors come from a man aged 45-65 years with urothelial cancer. CDR3s include the opening cysteine and the closing phenylalanine or tryptophan. Fields, in order: J gene, clone size, D gene, V gene, CDR3 protein, CDR3 DNA. A D gene is named only where the DNA matches it firmly. A clone size is listed for some rows: how often the clone was seen (once, few, many), or a class if it is expanded.

TRBJ2-4,few,TRBD2,TRBV4-2,CASRPSGGSNIQYF,TGTGCCAGCAGACCTAGCGGGGGGTCAAACATTCAGTACTTC
TRBJ2-7,-,TRBD1,TRBV6-1,CASSTGTGGYEQYF,TGTGCCAGCAGTACCGGGACAGGGGGCTACGAGCAGTACTTC
TRBJ1-1,-,TRBD1,TRBV6-5,CASSYSARQGTEAFF,TGTGCCAGCAGTTACTCGGCCAGACAGGGCACTGAAGCTTTCTTT
TRBJ1-1,-,-,TRBV5-1,CASSIRQNMNTEAFF,TGCGCCAGCAGCATTAGACAGAACATGAACACTGAAGCTTTCTTT
TRBJ1-1,few,TRBD1,TRBV5-6,CASSLGDRVTEAFF,TGTGCCAGCAGCTTGGGAGACAGGGTAACTGAAGCTTTCTTT
TRBJ2-1,-,TRBD2,TRBV19,CASSLAATSGYNEQFF,TGTGCCAGTAGTCTTGCGGCGACTAGCGGTTACAATGAGCAGTTCTTC
TRBJ1-3,-,-,TRBV5-5,CASSLVGNTIYF,TGTGCCAGCAGCTTGGTAGGAAACACCATATATTTT
TRBJ2-7,-,-,TRBV5-4,CASSLNQRWEQYF,TGTGCCAGCAGCTTGAACCAACGGTGGGAGCAGTACTTC
TRBJ1-2,few,-,TRBV7-3,CASSLTPGLRGYTF,TGTGCCAGCAGCTTAACGCCCGGTTTGAGGGGCTACACCTTC
TRBJ2-1,few,TRBD1,TRBV5-1,CASSTTPGQGYNEQFF,TGCGCCAGCAGTACGACGCCGGGACAGGGGTACAATGAGCAGTTCTTC
TRBJ2-6,-,TRBD1,TRBV19,CASSILPGQGTPGANVLTF,TGTGCCAGTAGTATACTACCGGGACAGGGCACTCCTGGGGCCAACGTCCTGACTTTC
TRBJ1-2,-,TRBD1,TRBV29-1,CSVLSRGQGYGYTF,TGCAGCGTCCTATCTCGGGGACAGGGCTATGGCTACACCTTC
TRBJ1-3,-,-,TRBV27,CASSWTSSGNTIYF,TGTGCCAGCAGTTGGACATCCTCTGGAAACACCATATATTTT
TRBJ2-5,-,-,TRBV9,CASSVEVSLGGTQYF,TGTGCCAGCAGCGTAGAGGTCTCACTCGGGGGGACCCAGTACTTC
TRBJ1-2,-,TRBD1,TRBV7-9,CASSILETGPGYTF,TGTGCCAGCAGCATTCTGGAGACAGGGCCTGGCTACACCTTC
TRBJ2-1,-,TRBD2,TRBV19,CASRPTSGPYNEQFF,TGTGCCAGTAGGCCGACTAGCGGGCCATACAATGAGCAGTTCTTC
TRBJ1-4,medium-sized,-,TRBV15,CATSRALNEKLFF,TGTGCCACCAGCAGAGCTCTGAATGAAAAACTGTTTTTT
TRBJ2-3,-,TRBD2,TRBV19,CASRSRGETDTQYF,TGTGCCAGTCGCTCCCGGGGGGAGACAGATACGCAGTATTTT
TRBJ1-6,-,TRBD1,TRBV2,CASSGTGNNSPLHF,TGTGCCAGCAGTGGGACAGGGAATAATTCACCCCTCCACTTT
TRBJ2-2,few,TRBD1,TRBV6-5,CASSSKTGGITGELFF,TGTGCCAGCAGTTCAAAAACAGGGGGTATCACCGGGGAGCTGTTTTTT
TRBJ2-2,-,-,TRBV19,CASSLLAGSSGELFF,TGTGCCAGTAGTCTCTTGGCGGGATCGTCCGGGGAGCTGTTTTTT
TRBJ2-2,-,-,TRBV27,CASSFLRDSRGRAGELFF,TGTGCCAGCAGTTTTCTCCGGGACTCCCGAGGAAGGGCCGGGGAGCTGTTTTTT
TRBJ1-1,-,TRBD1,TRBV19,CASSRKSGGTEAFF,TGTGCCAGTAGTCGGAAATCAGGGGGCACGGAAGCTTTCTTT
TRBJ1-2,few,-,TRBV6-5,CASSYGPGGYTF,TGTGCCAGCAGTTACGGGCCCGGTGGCTACACCTTC
TRBJ1-6,-,TRBD1,TRBV5-1,CASSRTGGADSPLHF,TGCGCCAGCAGTCGTACAGGGGGCGCTGACTCACCCCTCCACTTT
TRBJ2-5,-,-,TRBV13,CASSFGETQYF,TGTGCCAGCAGCTTCGGAGAGACCCAGTACTTC
TRBJ2-2,few,-,TRBV19,CASSIGAGRYNGELFF,TGTGCCAGTAGTATAGGGGCGGGCAGGTACAACGGGGAGCTGTTTTTT
TRBJ1-2,-,-,TRBV5-1,CASSSGTVNYGYTF,TGCGCCAGCAGCTCCGGAACAGTGAACTATGGCTACACCTTC
TRBJ1-2,once,-,TRBV25-1,CASSGRRGYTF,TGTGCCAGCAGTGGGAGGCGAGGCTACACCTTC
TRBJ2-3,few,-,TRBV2,CASSDSLLTDTQYF,TGTGCCAGCAGTGATTCACTGCTCACAGATACGCAGTATTTT
TRBJ1-4,-,-,TRBV9,CASSVGASGEKLFF,TGTGCCAGCAGCGTAGGGGCGAGTGGGGAAAAACTGTTTTTT
TRBJ2-2,-,-,TRBV30,CAWKRSTGELFF,TGTGCCTGGAAAAGGAGCACCGGGGAGCTGTTTTTT
TRBJ1-3,few,-,TRBV10-3,CALRTNSGNTIYF,TGTGCCTTAAGGACAAACTCTGGAAACACCATATATTTT
TRBJ2-1,-,TRBD2,TRBV9,CASSVGVSGEQFF,TGTGCCAGCAGCGTAGGCGTTAGCGGGGAGCAGTTCTTC
TRBJ2-3,-,TRBD1,TRBV5-6,CASSSGQGDTQYF,TGTGCCAGCAGCTCCGGACAGGGAGATACGCAGTATTTT
TRBJ2-7,-,-,TRBV5-5,CASSPLRGIDEQYF,TGTGCCAGCAGCCCTTTGAGAGGGATTGACGAGCAGTACTTC
TRBJ2-6,-,-,TRBV6-5,CASSPGLNNVLTF,TGTGCCAGCAGCCCAGGTTTGAACAACGTCCTGACTTTC
TRBJ1-6,-,-,TRBV10-3,CAISDRDNSPLHF,TGTGCCATCAGTGACAGGGATAATTCACCCCTCCACTTT
TRBJ2-2,-,-,TRBV6-5,CASSEGAGELFF,TGTGCCAGCAGTGAGGGGGCCGGGGAGCTGTTTTTT
TRBJ1-4,-,TRBD1,TRBV18,CASSPDRGQGLFF,TGTGCCAGCTCACCAGATAGGGGGCAAGGACTGTTTTTT
TRBJ2-1,-,TRBD2,TRBV5-1,CASSLGRGGYNEQFF,TGCGCCAGCAGCTTGGGTCGGGGGGGATACAATGAGCAGTTCTTC
TRBJ1-2,-,-,TRBV19,CASRGGVGYTF,TGTGCCAGTAGAGGAGGGGTTGGCTACACCTTC
TRBJ1-4,-,-,TRBV7-6,CASSLRTGNNEKLFF,TGTGCCAGCAGCCTACGAACAGGGAATAATGAAAAACTGTTTTTT
TRBJ1-4,-,-,TRBV5-6,CASSPGATNEKLFF,TGTGCCAGCAGTCCAGGGGCAACTAATGAAAAACTGTTTTTT
TRBJ2-7,-,-,TRBV7-3,CASSSYRQEEQYF,TGTGCCAGCAGCTCCTATCGACAGGAAGAGCAGTACTTC
TRBJ2-3,-,-,TRBV14,CASSPRRDTQYF,TGTGCCAGCAGCCCCCGGAGAGATACGCAGTATTTT
TRBJ2-7,-,-,TRBV4-2,CASSQTLGGYEQYF,TGTGCCAGCAGCCAAACCCTGGGGGGCTACGAGCAGTACTTC
TRBJ1-5,-,TRBD1,TRBV5-8,CASSRRQGGQPQHF,TGTGCCAGCAGCCGCCGACAGGGAGGTCAGCCCCAGCATTTT
TRBJ2-3,-,-,TRBV4-2,CASSQSRGAESTDTQYF,TGTGCCAGCAGCCAATCCAGGGGGGCAGAAAGCACAGATACGCAGTATTTT